This entry lists 12 T cell receptor beta chains sequenced from one sample in a study of B cell selection in AIRE deficiency. Clones were read by immunoSEQ multiplex PCR, and TCRdb kept only the in-frame ones, dropping some. The sample has roughly 25,000 clones; 90% to 96% are singletons. Sorting defined conventional CD4 T cells as CD4+CD127+. Sequences were obtained from CD4+CD127+ conventional T cells sorted from PBMCs. The receptors stem from a human donor in good health.

The gene calls are TRBV4-1 and TRBJ1-4; a weak D match, TRBD1 (5 bases). V gave up 9 bases and J gave up 8 bases, with 22 bases separating them. CDR1 and CDR2 from the germline V gene are MGHRA and YSYEKL. CDR3 length: 15 residues. DNA of the CDR3: TGCGCCAGAGCCCAGGGAAGGACGGAGGTAGAAAAACTGTTTTTT. Translation: CARAQGRTEVEKLFF.

J is TRBJ2-7 and V is TRBV6-1; D is perhaps TRBD1 (5 bases). This CDR3 has 13 amino acids. Germline CDR1 reads MNHNS; CDR2 reads SASEGT. V lost 7 bases and J 0 bases, leaving 10 bases between the germline ends. The CDR3 sequence: CASKGHASYEQYF. The CDR3 DNA reads as TGTGCCAGCAAGGGGCATGCCTCCTACGAGCAGTACTTC.

The chain has TRBV27 and TRBJ1-6; D is uncertain. The CDR3 is made up of 16 amino acids. Between the trimmed V and J ends, which lost 3 bases and 6 bases, there was a span of 15 bases. Per the germline V gene, CDR1 is MNHEY and CDR2 is SMNVEV (reference sequence). The CDR3 sequence is CASSFLYTGGNSPLHF. The CDR3 bases are TGTGCCAGCAGTTTCCTCTACACGGGAGGTAATTCACCCCTCCACTTT.

The chain has TRBV29-1 and TRBJ1-5, with D possibly being TRBD1 (6 bases). This CDR3 comprises 13 residues. V lost 7 bases and J 2 bases, leaving 12 bases between the germline ends. The germline V gene has CDR1 SQVTM and CDR2 ANQGSEA. As DNA, the CDR3 is TGCAGCGCCACAGGGTCGGGCAATCAGCCCCAGCATTTT. The encoded protein is CSATGSGNQPQHF. The full variable domain, completed using reference TRBV29-1 and TRBJ1-5, is SAVISQKPSRDICQRGTSLTIQCQVDSQVTMMFWYRQQPGQSLTLIATANQGSEATYESGFVIDKFPISRPNLTFSTLTVSNMSPEDSSIYLCSATGSGNQPQHFGDGTRLSIL.

The rearrangement uses TRBV11-3 and TRBJ2-5; D unclear. CDR1 is SGHNT, CDR2 YENEEA, per germline. This CDR3 is built from 14 residues. Trimming pared 5 bases from V and 3 bases from J, leaving 13 bases between. CDR3 nucleotide sequence: TGTGCCAGCAGCCCCGATGTCGGAGAAGAGACCCAGTACTTC. It encodes CASSPDVGEETQYF.

The chain employs TRBV29-1 and TRBJ1-1; the D gene is possibly TRBD1 (5 bases). Between the trimmed V and J ends, which lost 2 bases and 5 bases, there was a span of 9 bases. The CDR3 is made up of 12 amino acids. The germline V gene has CDR1 SQVTM and CDR2 ANQGSEA. CDR3 amino acids: CSVELGGTEAFF. The CDR3 nucleotides read TGCAGCGTTGAACTTGGGGGTACTGAAGCTTTCTTT.

V is TRBV9 and J is TRBJ2-7; D is possibly TRBD2 (5 bases). The CDR3 consists of 14 residues. The germline V and J ends were trimmed by 3 bases and 0 bases, with 10 bases remaining between them. Germline-derived CDR1 and CDR2 are SGDLS and YYNGEE. The CDR3 is CASSAIAFSYEQYF. Written as DNA, the CDR3 is TGTGCCAGCAGCGCGATAGCGTTCTCCTACGAGCAGTACTTC. Variable domain in full (rest from reference TRBV9 and TRBJ2-7): DSGVTQTPKHLITATGQRVTLRCSPRSGDLSVYWYQQSLDQGLQFLIQYYNGEERAKGNILERFSAQQFPDLHSELNLSSLELGDSALYFCASSAIAFSYEQYFGPGTRLTVT.

The chain is built from TRBV6-5 and TRBJ1-2, with 7 positions matching TRBD1. Germline CDR1 MNHEY, CDR2 SVGAGI. Germline trimming cut 6 bases from V and 4 bases from J; bases unmatched to any gene: 2. This CDR3 is 12 amino acids long. The DNA for the CDR3 is TGTGCCAGCAGGAGGGACAGCTATGGCTACACCTTC. Amino acids: CASRRDSYGYTF.

The chain is built from TRBV2 and TRBJ2-1, with 10 positions matching TRBD2. Trimming at V came to 8 bases and at J to 10 bases, leaving 5 bases not matched to a gene. The CDR3 consists of 12 residues. Germline CDR1 is SNHLY and CDR2 is FYNNEI. As DNA, the CDR3 is TGTGCCAGCGGGGGACTAGCGAAGGAGCAGTTCTTC. This translates into CASGGLAKEQFF. Looking up the rest from reference TRBV2 and TRBJ2-1 gives the full variable domain: EPEVTQTPSHQVTQMGQEVILRCVPISNHLYFYWYRQILGQKVEFLVSFYNNEISEKSEIFDDQFSVERPDGSNFTLKIRSTKLEDSAMYFCASGGLAKEQFFGPGTRLTVL.

The chain has TRBV4-2 and TRBJ2-1; D may be TRBD1 (5 bases). V lost 2 bases to trimming and J lost 5 bases, with 7 bases between them. The germline gives CDR1 LGHNA, CDR2 YNFKEQ. The CDR3 is 13 residues long. The CDR3 nucleotides are TGTGCCAGCAGCCAACCCAGGGACAATGAGCAGTTCTTC. This codes for CASSQPRDNEQFF.

This chain joins TRBV5-4 and TRBJ2-1, with D perhaps being TRBD1 or TRBD2 (5 bases each). CDR3 length equals 15 residues. Trimming took 4 bases from V and 2 from J, leaving 13 bases between them. Germline V CDR1 and CDR2: SGHNT, YYREEE (reference sequence). CDR3 amino acids: CASSRTRETYNEQFF. The CDR3 DNA reads as TGTGCCAGCAGCAGAACCAGGGAGACCTACAATGAGCAGTTCTTC.

V is TRBV4-1 and J is TRBJ1-5; D is uncertain. CDR3 length equals 14 residues. V was trimmed by 2 bases and J by 2 bases, leaving 7 bases between them. CDR1 and CDR2 from the germline V gene are MGHRA and YSYEKL. The DNA for the CDR3 is TGCGCCAGCAGCCAACCGGGCGGCAATCAGCCCCAGCATTTT. Encoded protein: CASSQPGGNQPQHF.